The clone carrying this T cell receptor beta chain was seen a single time. These data come from a study of blood T cell repertoires in COVID-19. Here immunoSEQ multiplex PCR was the method, and the copy in TCRdb shows in-frame clones only, minus some. Counted here are approximately 230,000 clones, approximately 79% occurring once; the ten biggest clones make up 4.5% to 5%. J lost 4 bases, V lost 8 bases, and 10 bases had no gene match. Germline-derived CDR1 and CDR2 are SNHLY and FYNNEI. This CDR3 comprises 15 residues. Sequencing input: peripheral blood. The chain is built from TRBV2 and TRBJ2-7; 11 nucleotides agree with TRBD1. The receptor was derived from a woman older than 75 with active or convalescent COVID-19. For the CDR3, the DNA is TGTGCCAGCCAATTCGGCGGGACAGGGGGATACGAGCAGTACTTC. Protein: CASQFGGTGGYEQYF.